This T cell receptor beta chain came from a study of blood T cell repertoires in COVID-19. Study-level background: From the United States, Italy and Spain came samples of acute and convalescent COVID-19. PBMCs, B-cell-depleted T cells, or T cells were the source of the cDNA or gDNA that made up the material.

Generated by immunoSEQ multiplex PCR, the TCRdb table keeps only in-frame clones and is missing some. The table records 200,000 to 300,000 clones, nearly 85% of them present only once. This CDR3 has 15 residues. The germline CDR1 and CDR2 sequences are LGHDT and YNNKEL (reference sequence). V trimming: 2 bases; J trimming: 5 bases; junction bases outside the gene matches: 7. The V call is TRBV3-1 (or the pseudogene TRBV3-2), the J call TRBJ1-1; 8 bases match TRBD1. Sequenced: peripheral blood. The receptor was derived from a human donor in a cohort sampled during active COVID-19. The CDR3 here is CASSQSSGGGTEAFF. CDR3 in DNA: TGTGCCAGCAGCCAATCTTCAGGGGGCGGAACTGAAGCTTTCTTT.